The 5 T cell receptor beta chains given below trace back to one sample, sequenced in a study of cytomegalovirus exposure and HLA in healthy donors. PCR used 60 Vbeta primers and 13 Jbeta primers. Repertoires were generated with immunoSEQ multiplex PCR, while TCRdb's copy carries only in-frame clones and drops some. Reported are tens of thousands of clones; the ten largest clones contain roughly 1.5%. The sequencing input was PBMCs. These receptor sequences come from a woman aged 55-75 years in good health and CMV-seronegative.

The CDR3 bases are TGTGCCAGCAGTGAGGGACTAGCGGGAGTCTACGAGCAGTACTTC. Amino acid sequence: CASSEGLAGVYEQYF. The rearrangement links TRBV6-1 to TRBJ2-7; 14 nucleotides match TRBD2. Per germline, CDR1 MNHNS and CDR2 SASEGT. V was clipped by 3 bases and J by 3 bases; unmatched bases: 1. The CDR3 is 15 amino acids.

The V and J genes are TRBV7-9 and TRBJ1-1, with TRBD1 as a possible D gene (5 bases). The CDR3 totals 14 residues. V was trimmed by 1 base and J by 8 bases, leaving 14 bases between them. Germline CDR1 reads SEHNR; CDR2 reads FQNEAQ (reference sequence). The chain's CDR3 is CASSLVVAGGEAFF. Written as DNA, the CDR3 is TGTGCCAGCAGCTTAGTGGTGGCGGGGGGAGAAGCTTTCTTT.

This chain links TRBV29-1 with TRBJ1-1, with 9 bases matching TRBD1. CDR1 and CDR2 from the germline V gene are SQVTM and ANQGSEA. V dropped 6 bases and J dropped 11; count of bases not matched to a gene: 10. CDR3 length: 12 amino acids. The CDR3 bases are TGCAGCGTGTGGACAGGGGAGTTTTGGGCTTTCTTT. Its translation is CSVWTGEFWAFF.

The rearrangement links TRBV15 to TRBJ2-1, with 8 bases matching TRBD2. The V gene's germline CDR1 is LNHNV and CDR2 YYDKDF (reference sequence). V lost 0 bases to trimming and J lost 8 bases; unmatched junction nucleotides: 0. CDR3 length: 13 amino acids. As DNA, the CDR3 is TGTGCCACCAGCAGAGACGGGGGGGATGAGCAGTTCTTC. Translated, it gives CATSRDGGDEQFF. Based on the CDR3 plus reference TRBV15 and TRBJ2-1, the full variable domain is DAMVIQNPRYQVTQFGKPVTLSCSQTLNHNVMYWYQQKSSQAPKLLFHYYDKDFNNEADTPDNFQSRRPNTSFCFLDIRSPGLGDTAMYLCATSRDGGDEQFFGPGTRLTVL.

The chain recombines TRBV11-2 with TRBJ2-3; TRBD2 is a possible D gene (6 bases). There are 15 residues in the CDR3. Looked up from germline, CDR1 is SGHAT and CDR2 is FQNNGV. Trimming removed 4 bases from V and 4 bases from J, with 15 bases in between. CDR3 in amino acids: CASSYAGRGPDTQYF. For the CDR3, the DNA is TGTGCCAGCAGCTATGCGGGGCGGGGCCCAGATACGCAGTATTTT.